The 5 T cell receptor beta chains below were found in one sample sequenced in a study of T cells after yellow fever vaccination (dated by TCRdb to between 2019 and 2020). The library was produced with 5' RACE. Sequencing used an Illumina HiSeq 2500. The public reads were reanalyzed by TCRdb: fastp trimming at Q25, MiXCR alignment, in-frame beta chains only. Merged by CDR3 protein, the rows form single entries marked with the most common genes and DNA. In this sample the table shows fewer than 150,000 distinct CDR3 sequences, approximately 7.7% of which occur a single time. Roughly 0.71% of the sample is in the top ten clones. The treatment or condition label for this specimen denotes: live attenuated yellow fever vaccine strain. Here the sequenced sample was CD4+ T cells sorted from PBMCs, taken 5 days after the yellow fever booster vaccination. The receptors were sampled from a man aged 25-40 years who received the YFV17D yellow fever vaccine.

This clonotype was observed at least ten times. The CDR3 is CSAREGRASYEQYF. The CDR3 nucleotides read TGCAGTGCTAGAGAGGGCAGGGCCTCCTACGAGCAGTACTTC. The gene calls are TRBV20-1 and TRBJ2-7, with a tentative D call TRBD1 (5 bases). Per the germline V gene, CDR1 is DFQATT and CDR2 is SNEGSKA (reference sequence). The CDR3 has 14 residues. V lost 0 bases and J 0 bases, leaving 9 bases between the germline ends.

This clonotype was seen at least ten times. The genes are TRBV5-1 and TRBJ2-1, with 9 positions matching TRBD2. CDR3 size: 15 residues. V was clipped by 5 bases and J by 2 bases; unmatched bases: 5. The germline gives CDR1 SGHRS, CDR2 YFSETQ. The CDR3 sequence is CASSWVAGAYNEQFF. The CDR3, as DNA: TGCGCCAGCAGTTGGGTAGCGGGAGCCTACAATGAGCAGTTCTTC.

This clonotype has at least ten counts. V and J are TRBV6-5 and TRBJ2-1; no clear D gene. The CDR3 is made up of 15 amino acids. The V end lost 0 bases, the J end lost 6 bases, and 12 bases lay between the germline ends. Germline V gene lookup returns CDR1 MNHEY and CDR2 SVGAGI. The CDR3 coding sequence is TGTGCCAGCAGTTACTCGAGTGACTGGGGCAATGAGCAGTTCTTC. This codes for CASSYSSDWGNEQFF.

At least ten counts were recorded for this clonotype. This chain connects TRBV15 to TRBJ2-1; D perhaps matches TRBD2 (5 bases). V gave up 3 bases and J gave up 9 bases, with 12 bases separating them. The CDR3 spans 13 residues. The germline CDR1 and CDR2 sequences are LNHNV and YYDKDF (reference sequence). Here the CDR3 reads CATSRDLLFEQFF. The CDR3 region has the DNA TGTGCCACCAGCAGGGACTTATTATTTGAGCAGTTCTTC. The full variable domain, rest sourced from reference TRBV15 and TRBJ2-1, is DAMVIQNPRYQVTQFGKPVTLSCSQTLNHNVMYWYQQKSSQAPKLLFHYYDKDFNNEADTPDNFQSRRPNTSFCFLDIRSPGLGDTAMYLCATSRDLLFEQFFGPGTRLTVL.

This clonotype was found many times. CDR3 region: CASSSRAPHYEQYF. In DNA, the CDR3 is TGTGCCAGCAGTTCCAGGGCTCCTCACTACGAGCAGTACTTC. The chain has TRBV12-3 or TRBV12-4 and TRBJ2-7, with D perhaps TRBD1 (5 bases). The CDR3 totals 14 residues. The V gene lost 4 bases and the J gene lost 3 bases, with 13 bases spanning the gap.